This is a list of T cell receptor beta chains from one sample in a study of vaccination effects on CD4 cells after COVID-19. Antigen specificity for these receptors is unknown. Produced via immunoSEQ multiplex PCR; TCRdb's table is partial and in-frame only. The sample records around 40,000 clones, approximately 70% being singletons. The sequencing here drew on CD4+ T cells from PBMCs cultured with a peptide pool, taken before COVID-19 vaccination. Receptor source: a human donor who had a prior SARS-CoV-2 infection. The CDR3 runs from the conserved cysteine through the conserved F or W. A D gene is named only where the DNA matches it firmly. Expanded clones get a size class; other rows say once, few or many, or leave the size out.

clone_size: -
d_call: TRBD1
v_call: TRBV14
j_call: TRBJ1-3
cdr3_aa: CASSQEQGDTIYF
cdr3_nt: TGTGCCAGCAGCCAAGAGCAGGGGGACACCATATATTTT

clone_size: few
d_call: -
v_call: TRBV5-1
j_call: TRBJ1-1
cdr3_aa: CASSLQDSNTEAFF
cdr3_nt: TGCGCCAGCAGCTTGCAGGACTCGAACACTGAAGCTTTCTTT

clone_size: -
d_call: -
v_call: TRBV3-1/TRBV3-2
j_call: TRBJ1-2
cdr3_aa: CASSQDLKVITF
cdr3_nt: TGTGCCAGCAGCCAAGATCTGAAGGTGATCACCTTC

clone_size: -
d_call: TRBD2
v_call: TRBV2
j_call: TRBJ2-2
cdr3_aa: CASSGLAGGELFF
cdr3_nt: TGTGCCAGCAGTGGACTAGCGGGGGGGGAGCTGTTTTTT

clone_size: -
d_call: -
v_call: TRBV11-2
j_call: TRBJ2-5
cdr3_aa: CASSLGHEETQYF
cdr3_nt: TGTGCCAGCAGCTTGGGACACGAGGAGACCCAGTACTTC

clone_size: -
d_call: -
v_call: TRBV5-4
j_call: TRBJ2-2
cdr3_aa: CASSLGGGATLGNTGELFF
cdr3_nt: TGTGCCAGCAGCTTAGGAGGGGGGGCGACATTAGGGAACACCGGGGAGCTGTTTTTT

clone_size: few
d_call: TRBD1
v_call: TRBV5-1
j_call: TRBJ2-3
cdr3_aa: CASRVWTGILDTQYF
cdr3_nt: TGCGCCAGCAGAGTTTGGACAGGGATACTAGATACGCAGTATTTT

clone_size: once
d_call: -
v_call: TRBV3-1/TRBV3-2
j_call: TRBJ2-7
cdr3_aa: CASSQGLGDIPYEQYF
cdr3_nt: TGTGCCAGCAGTCAAGGGTTAGGAGACATCCCCTACGAGCAGTACTTC

clone_size: -
d_call: -
v_call: TRBV19
j_call: TRBJ2-5
cdr3_aa: CASSPQLYQETQYF
cdr3_nt: TGTGCCAGTAGCCCACAGCTATACCAAGAGACCCAGTACTTC

clone_size: -
d_call: -
v_call: TRBV24-1
j_call: TRBJ2-7
cdr3_aa: CATSPYGGGEQYF
cdr3_nt: TGTGCCACCAGCCCCTACGGAGGGGGCGAGCAGTACTTC

clone_size: -
d_call: -
v_call: TRBV19
j_call: TRBJ1-4
cdr3_aa: CATERGRNEKLFF
cdr3_nt: TGTGCCACGGAACGGGGCCGCAATGAAAAACTGTTTTTT

clone_size: -
d_call: TRBD1
v_call: TRBV19
j_call: TRBJ2-7
cdr3_aa: CASREQGTYEQYF
cdr3_nt: TGTGCCAGTAGGGAACAGGGGACCTACGAGCAGTACTTC

clone_size: once
d_call: -
v_call: TRBV15
j_call: TRBJ2-1
cdr3_aa: CATSRDRWDPEQFF
cdr3_nt: TGTGCCACCAGCAGAGATAGGTGGGACCCTGAGCAGTTCTTC

clone_size: -
d_call: -
v_call: TRBV18
j_call: TRBJ2-5
cdr3_aa: CASSPRYGSGDIMETQYF
cdr3_nt: TGTGCCAGCTCACCAAGGTACGGATCCGGCGACATCATGGAGACCCAGTACTTC

clone_size: -
d_call: TRBD2
v_call: TRBV11-3
j_call: TRBJ2-4
cdr3_aa: CASSLDAAGGQNIQYF
cdr3_nt: TGTGCCAGCAGCTTAGATGCTGCGGGAGGCCAAAACATTCAGTACTTC